This TCR beta chain was identified in a study of human T cells and chemical hapten exposure. Study background: Throughout the approximately 24-week study, diphenylcyclopropenone was applied weekly to the patients' scalps. Alopecia areata, totalis or universalis was found in mostly female patients.

Time point in this sample: patch test 1, 2 weeks after DPC sensitization. Regarding treatment: therapeutic diphenylcyclopropenone sensitization with weekly scalp DPC. This clonotype occurred many times. Each CDR3 protein gets one entry after TCRdb re-called the RACE reads with MiXCR. This table holds 45,000 to 60,000 distinct CDR3 sequences, approximately 8.6% found once. CDR3 length: 13 residues. V dropped 1 base and J dropped 7 bases, with 9 bases sitting between them. CDR1 is SGHRS and CDR2 is YFSETQ in the germline V gene. This sequence originates from a woman aged 40 to 50 with alopecia areata. Some clones in this sample may be carry-over from other donors' samples. The source material was whole blood, sampled in connection with sensitization to the hapten diphenylcyclopropenone (DPC). The genes are TRBV5-1 and TRBJ2-1; weak D call: TRBD1 (6 bases). This CDR3 reads CASSLLRGNEQFF. Written as DNA, the CDR3 is TGCGCCAGCAGCTTGCTCAGGGGAAATGAGCAGTTCTTC.